This T cell receptor (beta chain) came from a study of T cell responses to AZD1222 COVID-19 vaccine. Findings and caveats of the study: Vaccine-related CD4 TCRs covered spike, predominating at 160-218 and 743-854. Donors were chiefly white British, with a greater number of females, and clonal diversity was perhaps underestimated.

The table came from immunoSEQ multiplex PCR; TCRdb's copy has only in-frame clones and leaves some out. The table includes about 150,000 clones, nearly 95% detected once. This CDR3 region has 14 residues. Trimming cost V 0 bases and J 1 base, with 7 bases left between them. CDR1 and CDR2 from the germline V gene are SGHRS and YFSETQ. Comments on this clone: The antigen is unknown. The sample carries other DNA sequences with the same CDR3.

The source material was peripheral blood, sampled on day 0 of AZD1222 vaccination. This receptor was obtained from an adult in good health. The chain carries TRBV5-1 and TRBJ1-1; no clear D. The CDR3 loop is CASSLGPRNTEAFF. The CDR3 nucleotides read TGCGCCAGCAGCTTGGGCCCCAGGAACACTGAAGCTTTCTTT. The entire variable domain, with the rest obtained from reference TRBV5-1 and TRBJ1-1, is as follows: KAGVTQTPRYLIKTRGQQVTLSCSPISGHRSVSWYQQTPGQGLQFLFEYFSETQRNKGNFPGRFSGRQFSNSRSEMNVSTLELGDSALYLCASSLGPRNTEAFFGQGTRLTVV.